This T cell receptor beta chain is drawn from a study of blood T cells in healthy people across ages. A sample-barcoded 5' primer and a J-beta primer mix were used in a second PCR of about 6 to 11 cycles. TCRdb re-derived calls from the 5' RACE reads in MiXCR, one entry per CDR3 protein. The sample lists over a million distinct CDR3 sequences; about 25% were seen once. The CDR3 is 13 residues long. From germline, CDR1 is MNHEY and CDR2 SVGAGI. With 8 bases removed from V and 0 bases from J, the gap between germline ends came to 10 bases. On this clonotype itself: The target antigen is unknown.

Notes on the study in general: Relative to aged donors, long-lived donors carried more naive CD4+ cells and displayed higher diversity. Estimates of total diversity, which came from one million sequenced T cells, were considered to be underestimates.

The data also belong to a second study, concerning T cells of mothers and their children. That work adds: Reads recorded for TCR beta CDR3 numbered over 9.5 million per mother and roughly 3 million per child.

The receptor was isolated from a girl aged 2-10 years in good health. V gene TRBV6-5 combines with J gene TRBJ1-1; D ambiguous. Sequencing was done on a sample of blood. CDR3 nucleotides: TGTGCCAGCGTTGACACCTTGAACACTGAAGCTTTCTTT. Its protein is CASVDTLNTEAFF.